The 18 T cell receptor beta chains given below trace back to one sample, sequenced in a study of blood T cell repertoires in COVID-19. The assay was immunoSEQ multiplex PCR, and TCRdb's table has in-frame clones only and misses some. The sample consists of about 270,000 clones, 80% to 90% of them appearing once. Source material: PBMCs or T cells enriched from blood (not recorded which). The receptors were gathered from a woman aged 18-29 years who had recovered from COVID-19.

This chain connects TRBV11-2 to TRBJ2-6; 8 nucleotides align to TRBD1. The V segment lost 5 bases and the J segment 2 bases; nucleotides outside the gene matches: 5. The germline gives CDR1 SGHAT, CDR2 FQNNGV. This CDR3 spans 16 amino acids. This CDR3 is CASSADRGPGANVLTF. The CDR3 DNA is TGTGCCAGCAGCGCCGACAGGGGACCTGGGGCCAACGTCCTGACTTTC.

The V call is TRBV6-5, the J call TRBJ1-5; 7 bases align to TRBD1. The CDR3 totals 14 residues. Germline V gene sequence: CDR1 MNHEY, CDR2 SVGAGI. The ends lost 7 bases at V and 5 bases at J; junction bases unmatched: 8. CDR3: CASTEGASHQPQHF. The DNA for the CDR3 is TGTGCCAGCACAGAGGGGGCCAGCCATCAGCCCCAGCATTTT.

The rearrangement links TRBV7-2 to TRBJ2-1, with 11 bases aligning to TRBD2. The CDR3 has 16 amino acids. Germline CDR1 reads SGHTA; CDR2 reads FQGNSA. J lost 4 bases, V lost 0 bases, and 2 bases had no gene match. The CDR3 sequence is CASSLAPSGRYNEQFF. CDR3 in DNA: TGTGCCAGCAGCTTAGCGCCTAGCGGGAGGTACAATGAGCAGTTCTTC. Full variable domain (missing parts from reference TRBV7-2 and TRBJ2-1): GAGVSQSPSNKVTEKGKDVELRCDPISGHTALYWYRQSLGQGLEFLIYFQGNSAPDKSGLPSDRFSAERTGGSVSTLTIQRTQQEDSAVYLCASSLAPSGRYNEQFFGPGTRLTVL.

The CDR3 loop reads CASSPGGAYGNGYTF. Written as DNA, the CDR3 is TGTGCCAGCAGCCCAGGGGGCGCATACGGTAATGGCTACACCTTC. The chain recombines TRBV11-2 with TRBJ1-2, with TRBD1 matching 8 bases. Unmatched junction bases numbered 11, after V lost 5 bases and J lost 6 bases. CDR3 length: 15 amino acids. Germline CDR1 is SGHAT and CDR2 is FQNNGV.

V is TRBV7-2 and J is TRBJ2-5; 7 bases fit TRBD2. Germline V CDR1 and CDR2: SGHTA, FQGNSA. The ends lost 1 base at V and 2 bases at J; junction bases unmatched: 7. The CDR3 is 16 amino acids. Written as DNA, the CDR3 is TGTGCCAGCAGCTTAGTCGGAGCGGGGATTCAAGAGACCCAGTACTTC. This gives the protein CASSLVGAGIQETQYF.

The rearrangement links TRBV19 to TRBJ2-3; no reliable D call. The length of the CDR3 is 11 residues. V shed 8 bases and J shed 4 bases, with 7 bases lying between them. The V gene's germline CDR1 is LNHDA and CDR2 SQIVND (reference sequence). The DNA for the CDR3 is TGTGCCAGTCGGGTGGCAGATACGCAGTATTTT. The encoded protein is CASRVADTQYF.

V gene TRBV2 combines with J gene TRBJ2-7, with 9 bases lining up with TRBD1. Germline-derived CDR1 and CDR2 are SNHLY and FYNNEI. V shed 8 bases, J shed 4 bases, and the junction held 3 bases outside the gene matches. The CDR3 covers 12 residues. The CDR3 sequence is CASDRGVYEQYF. CDR3 coding DNA: TGTGCCAGCGACAGGGGGGTGTACGAGCAGTACTTC.

The CDR3 bases are TGTGCCAGCAGTTTAACGCACAGTTCTCCAGGGGACACTGAAGCTTTCTTT. It encodes CASSLTHSSPGDTEAFF. This chain uses TRBV28 with TRBJ1-1; D might be TRBD1 (6 bases). The CDR3 is made up of 17 amino acids. V was cut by 2 bases and J by 3 bases, with 19 bases left in between. The germline gives CDR1 MDHEN, CDR2 SYDVKM.

The chain joins TRBV15 to TRBJ2-5, with TRBD1 matching 8 bases. Germline lookup yields CDR1 LNHNV and CDR2 YYDKDF (reference sequence). Germline trimming cut 0 bases from V and 1 base from J; bases unmatched to any gene: 1. CDR3 size: 15 residues. The CDR3 DNA sequence: TGTGCCACCAGCAGAGACGGGACAGGCCAAGAGACCCAGTACTTC. It is translated as CATSRDGTGQETQYF.

This chain connects TRBV20-1 to TRBJ1-2, with TRBD1 as a possible D gene (5 bases). Germline V gives CDR1 DFQATT, CDR2 SNEGSKA (reference sequence). The V end lost 3 bases, the J end lost 8 bases, and 10 bases lay between the germline ends. This CDR3 has 11 amino acids. The CDR3 sequence is CSARRAGGYTF. In DNA form, the CDR3 reads TGCAGTGCTAGGCGCGCAGGGGGCTACACCTTC.

This sequence joins TRBV2 and TRBJ1-1; D call uncertain. The CDR3 runs 14 residues. Germline lookup yields CDR1 SNHLY and CDR2 FYNNEI. Trimming pared 4 bases from V and 1 base from J, leaving 10 bases between. The CDR3 DNA sequence: TGTGCCAGCAGTGCCCTCCGAGAGAACACTGAAGCTTTCTTT. Translation: CASSALRENTEAFF.

The chain couples TRBV29-1 to TRBJ2-7; D gene ambiguous. The CDR3 is 14 amino acids. The V gene lost 6 bases and the J gene lost 0 bases, with 15 bases spanning the gap. Germline loops: CDR1 SQVTM, CDR2 ANQGSEA. Here the CDR3 DNA reads TGCAGCGTGTCCCAAACGGTTACCTCCTACGAGCAGTACTTC. It yields the protein CSVSQTVTSYEQYF.

The chain links TRBV5-5 to TRBJ2-5; D possibly corresponds to TRBD1 (6 bases). The CDR3 loop spans 15 amino acids. V shed 0 bases and J shed 6 bases, with 15 bases lying between them. The germline gives CDR1 SGHKS, CDR2 YYEKEE (reference sequence). CDR3 sequence (DNA): TGTGCCAGCAGCTTGGACCTCGGACAGCGGAAGACCCAGTACTTC. The encoded protein is CASSLDLGQRKTQYF. Supplemented by reference TRBV5-5 and TRBJ2-5, the full variable domain reads DAGVTQSPTHLIKTRGQQVTLRCSPISGHKSVSWYQQVLGQGPQFIFQYYEKEERGRGNFPDRFSARQFPNYSSELNVNALLLGDSALYLCASSLDLGQRKTQYFGPGTRLLVL.

The chain uses TRBV9 and TRBJ2-1; TRBD1 might be the D (5 bases). The ends were cut back, 2 bases at V and 1 base at J, with 13 bases in the middle. The germline V gene encodes CDR1 SGDLS and CDR2 YYNGEE. The CDR3 length is 16 residues. The CDR3: CASSVGPDSSYNEQFF. CDR3 sequence (DNA): TGTGCCAGCAGCGTGGGGCCCGACAGTTCCTACAATGAGCAGTTCTTC.

The chain carries TRBV7-3 and TRBJ1-2, with D tentatively TRBD1 (6 bases). Germline V CDR1 and CDR2: SGHTA, FQGTGA. The CDR3 covers 13 residues. V was shortened by 1 base and J by 14 bases, with 17 bases between the two germline ends. CDR3 sequence reads: CASSLMPGDGKTF. The CDR3 coding sequence is TGTGCCAGCAGCTTAATGCCAGGGGATGGGAAAACCTTC.

The chain employs TRBV5-1 and TRBJ1-2; TRBD1 matches 10 bases. Germline-derived CDR1 and CDR2 are SGHRS and YFSETQ. V trimming: 4 bases; J trimming: 1 base; junction bases outside the gene matches: 4. The CDR3 consists of 15 residues. In nucleotides, the CDR3 is TGCGCCAGCAGCCCTAGGACAGGGGGTAACTATGGCTACACCTTC. Translating it yields CASSPRTGGNYGYTF.

The V call is TRBV10-3, the J call TRBJ1-4; D may be TRBD1 (6 bases). The CDR3 contains 14 residues. The V end was cut by 10 bases, the J end by 8 bases, with 20 bases between. The germline CDR1 and CDR2 sequences are ENHRY and SYGVKD. CDR3 protein: CATGAGAKGEKLFF. CDR3 nucleotide sequence: TGTGCCACAGGGGCCGGGGCCAAGGGGGAAAAACTGTTTTTT.

This chain connects TRBV28 to TRBJ1-1; no reliable D call. Germline V gene data show CDR1 as MDHEN and CDR2 as SYDVKM. This CDR3 has 12 residues. Trimming stripped 3 bases from V and 6 bases from J, with 8 bases between. The CDR3 nucleotides are TGTGCCAGCAGTTTTGGGGAGCCTGAAGCTTTCTTT. It encodes CASSFGEPEAFF.